These 25 T cell receptor beta chains share one sample of origin, sequenced in a study of long-term antiretroviral therapy in people with HIV. Run at survey level, the immunoSEQ assay was version v3.0. Assay used: immunoSEQ multiplex PCR; TCRdb lists only in-frame clones, some missing. The table shows 25,000 to 30,000 clones, with 75% to 90% occurring only once. The starting material was unsorted PBMCs, obtained 3.2 years before starting antiretroviral therapy. The receptors originated from a man over 45 with HIV.

The CDR3 is CASTTGSANYGYTF. The CDR3, as DNA: TGTGCCAGCACGACGGGGTCTGCTAACTATGGCTACACCTTC. The J gene is TRBJ1-2, the V gene TRBV28, with unresolved D. CDR3 length: 14 amino acids. Trimming shortened V by 7 bases and J by 0 bases, and 12 bases separated the two germline ends. Germline lookup yields CDR1 MDHEN and CDR2 SYDVKM.

This chain joins TRBV6-1 and TRBJ1-5; maybe TRBD1 (6 bases). V lost 6 bases, J lost 0 bases, and 12 bases lay in between. The CDR3 is made up of 15 amino acids. The germline V gene encodes CDR1 MNHNS and CDR2 SASEGT. CDR3: CASSGGAYSNQPQHF. As DNA, the CDR3 is TGTGCCAGCAGCGGGGGGGCTTATAGCAATCAGCCCCAGCATTTT.

CDR3: CASSFVTPQETQYF. CDR3 nucleotides: TGTGCCAGCAGCTTTGTGACCCCGCAAGAGACCCAGTACTTC. The gene calls are TRBV7-2 and TRBJ2-5, with unresolved D. Trimming took off 3 bases at V and 2 bases at J, with 10 bases between the two ends. The germline V gene encodes CDR1 SGHTA and CDR2 FQGNSA. The CDR3 consists of 14 residues.

This chain links TRBV18 with TRBJ2-7; 12 bases are a match to TRBD1. This CDR3 has 15 amino acids. Per germline, CDR1 KGHSH and CDR2 LQKENI. With 2 bases clipped from V and 6 bases from J, the junction kept 5 bases outside the gene matches. CDR3 in amino acids: CASSPAGQGAGEQYF. CDR3 nucleotide sequence: TGTGCCAGCTCACCAGCGGGACAGGGGGCTGGCGAGCAGTACTTC.

The chain uses TRBV6-6 and TRBJ2-7; tentatively, D is TRBD1 (6 bases). Germline V CDR1 and CDR2: MNHNY, SVGAGI (reference sequence). The V and J ends lost 0 bases and 0 bases respectively, with 12 bases between them. The CDR3 totals 16 residues. The CDR3 DNA reads TGTGCCAGCAGTTACTCCTGGGACAAGCGCTCCTACGAGCAGTACTTC. Its protein product is CASSYSWDKRSYEQYF.

This clone was recorded a few times. This sequence joins TRBV10-3 and TRBJ2-7, with D unresolved. V shed 7 bases and J shed 4 bases, with 8 bases lying between them. The germline V gene has CDR1 ENHRY and CDR2 SYGVKD. The CDR3 length is 11 residues. CDR3 protein: CAIIGLYEQYF. The CDR3 DNA follows: TGTGCCATCATTGGCCTATACGAGCAGTACTTC.

This rearrangement joins TRBV6-5 to TRBJ2-1; D call uncertain. The CDR3 runs to 12 residues. Germline V gene lookup returns CDR1 MNHEY and CDR2 SVGAGI. V lost 10 bases to trimming and J lost 0 bases, with 7 bases between them. CDR3 residues: CATVDSYNEQFF. DNA of the CDR3: TGTGCCACAGTAGACTCCTACAATGAGCAGTTCTTC.

The rearrangement joins TRBV6-1 to TRBJ2-3; D unresolved. The CDR3 extends over 11 amino acids. V shed 7 bases and J shed 5 bases, with 7 bases lying between them. Looked up from germline, CDR1 is MNHNS and CDR2 is SASEGT. Here the CDR3 reads CASTHGDTQYF. DNA for the CDR3: TGTGCCAGCACTCATGGAGATACGCAGTATTTT.

The J gene is TRBJ2-5, the V gene TRBV19; D not resolved. V was clipped by 5 bases and J by 3 bases, with 16 bases between them. The CDR3 has 15 amino acids. The V gene's germline CDR1 is LNHDA and CDR2 SQIVND (reference sequence). The CDR3 sequence: CASSAYWGGEETQYF. For the CDR3, the DNA is TGTGCCAGTAGTGCCTACTGGGGTGGGGAAGAGACCCAGTACTTC.

The chain carries TRBV6-6 and TRBJ1-2; D is undetermined. The CDR3 has 16 amino acids. Germline loops: CDR1 MNHNY, CDR2 SVGAGI (reference sequence). The V gene lost 2 bases and the J gene lost 4 bases, with 17 bases spanning the gap. The CDR3: CASSYLGEGPRYGYTF. The DNA of the CDR3 is TGTGCCAGCAGTTACCTCGGCGAAGGTCCCCGCTATGGCTACACCTTC.

V gene TRBV5-1 combines with J gene TRBJ2-6; tentative D call: TRBD2 (6 bases). CDR3 length: 19 amino acids. The V end lost 4 bases, the J end lost 0 bases, and 20 bases lay between the germline ends. Germline values: CDR1 SGHRS, CDR2 YFSETQ. In DNA, the CDR3 is TGCGCCAGCAGCCAAGGGGACTTTAGCCCGCTCTCTGGGGCCAACGTCCTGACTTTC. Translation: CASSQGDFSPLSGANVLTF.

J is TRBJ1-3 and V is TRBV7-8; D gene uncertain. Germline CDR1 SGHVS, CDR2 FQNEAQ. Trimming took off 5 bases at V and 4 bases at J, with 15 bases between the two ends. CDR3 length equals 15 residues. CDR3 sequence reads: CASSPAAGPGNTIYF. CDR3 coding DNA: TGTGCCAGCAGCCCCGCTGCAGGTCCCGGAAACACCATATATTTT.

The V and J genes are TRBV6-5 and TRBJ1-2; a weak D match, TRBD1 (5 bases). The CDR3 is 14 amino acids. V was pared by 5 bases and J by 4 bases, with 14 bases between. Looked up from germline, CDR1 is MNHEY and CDR2 is SVGAGI. The CDR3 is CASSRDGGRYGYTF. The CDR3 region has the DNA TGTGCCAGCAGTCGGGACGGCGGCCGCTATGGCTACACCTTC.

The table lists this clone with a few counts. The chain combines TRBV28 with TRBJ1-2; 7 positions match TRBD1. CDR1 and CDR2 (germline): MDHEN, SYDVKM. Unmatched junction bases numbered 4, after V lost 6 bases and J lost 3 bases. The CDR3 has 13 amino acids. The CDR3 region has the DNA TGTGCCAGCAGCTATGACAGGGACTATGGCTACACCTTC. Its translation is CASSYDRDYGYTF.

The gene calls are TRBV7-9 and TRBJ2-5; perhaps TRBD1 as D (6 bases). Trimming took 4 bases from V and 1 from J, leaving 10 bases between them. The CDR3 spans 14 residues. Per germline, CDR1 SEHNR and CDR2 FQNEAQ (reference sequence). This chain's CDR3 is CASSSDRLQETQYF. In DNA, the CDR3 is TGTGCCAGCAGCTCTGACAGGCTCCAAGAGACCCAGTACTTC.

The genes are TRBV5-4 and TRBJ1-1, with TRBD1 identical over 7 bases. Germline V gene lookup returns CDR1 SGHNT and CDR2 YYREEE (reference sequence). CDR3 size: 15 residues. Trimming took 4 bases from V and 1 from J; bases not matched to a gene: 7. CDR3 loop: CASSPPGTANTEAFF. The CDR3 DNA is TGTGCCAGCAGCCCTCCCGGGACAGCGAACACTGAAGCTTTCTTT. Combining the CDR3 with reference TRBV5-4 and TRBJ1-1 gives the whole variable domain ETGVTQSPTHLIKTRGQQVTLRCSSQSGHNTVSWYQQALGQGPQFIFQYYREEENGRGNFPPRFSGLQFPNYSSELNVNALELDDSALYLCASSPPGTANTEAFFGQGTRLTVV.

This rearrangement joins TRBV27 to TRBJ2-1, with TRBD2 identical over 12 bases. CDR1 MNHEY and CDR2 SMNVEV come from the germline V gene (reference sequence). With V trimmed by 5 bases and J by 3 bases, 5 bases remained unmatched. The CDR3 totals 16 residues. The CDR3 DNA reads as TGTGCCAGCAGTCCATGGACTAGCGGGAACTACAATGAGCAGTTCTTC. Protein sequence: CASSPWTSGNYNEQFF.

CDR3 nucleotides: TGTGCCAGCAGCTTGGGGAACGGGTATGGGCAGCCCCAGCATTTT. Protein product: CASSLGNGYGQPQHF. The chain joins TRBV5-4 to TRBJ1-5; D gene ambiguous. CDR3 size: 15 residues. Per the germline V gene, CDR1 is SGHNT and CDR2 is YYREEE (reference sequence). Trimming cost V 0 bases and J 7 bases, with 14 bases left between them.

The chain joins TRBV5-1 to TRBJ2-5, with 10 nucleotides matching TRBD2. After removal of 4 bases from V and 5 bases from J, the junction contained 11 bases not matched to a gene. The CDR3 extends over 16 amino acids. The germline gives CDR1 SGHRS, CDR2 YFSETQ. The CDR3 DNA reads TGCGCCAGCAGCCTTGCTAGCGGGGGCTTGTGGGAGACCCAGTACTTC. It translates to CASSLASGGLWETQYF.

This chain joins TRBV5-1 and TRBJ1-4; possible D gene TRBD1, 6 bases. Trimming removed 4 bases from V and 2 bases from J, with 9 bases in between. Germline V CDR1 and CDR2: SGHRS, YFSETQ. CDR3 length: 14 amino acids. The CDR3, as DNA: TGCGCCAGCAGCCACAGGGCTACTAATGAAAAACTGTTTTTT. Translating it yields CASSHRATNEKLFF. The whole variable domain, filled in from reference TRBV5-1 and TRBJ1-4, reads KAGVTQTPRYLIKTRGQQVTLSCSPISGHRSVSWYQQTPGQGLQFLFEYFSETQRNKGNFPGRFSGRQFSNSRSEMNVSTLELGDSALYLCASSHRATNEKLFFGSGTQLSVL.

This chain uses TRBV7-2 with TRBJ1-2, with TRBD1 matching 9 bases. The CDR3 length is 15 residues. The J segment lost 4 bases and the V segment lost 2 bases, leaving 5 bases of the junction unmatched. The germline gives CDR1 SGHTA, CDR2 FQGNSA. CDR3 sequence reads: CASSLTGGAGYGYTF. CDR3 coding DNA: TGTGCCAGCAGCTTAACAGGGGGCGCAGGCTATGGCTACACCTTC.

This chain joins TRBV5-6 and TRBJ1-1, with a tentative D call TRBD1 (5 bases). CDR1 and CDR2 (germline): SGHDT, YYEEEE. The length of the CDR3 is 15 residues. Trimming cost V 1 base and J 3 bases, with 13 bases left between them. The CDR3 region has the DNA TGTGCCAGCAGCTTGATCTTGGGGGGTGACACTGAAGCTTTCTTT. As protein: CASSLILGGDTEAFF.

The chain links TRBV18 to TRBJ2-7; 10 bases map to TRBD1. This CDR3 is 14 amino acids long. V dropped 3 bases and J dropped 3; count of bases not matched to a gene: 2. Germline CDR1 reads KGHSH; CDR2 reads LQKENI. The CDR3 DNA reads TGTGCCAGCTCACCGGGACAGGGGATCTACGAGCAGTACTTC. Residues: CASSPGQGIYEQYF.

A remark on this clone: The junction shows a germline mismatch at one end, possibly a read error. The V call is TRBV2, the J call TRBJ1-2; TRBD1 agrees at 7 bases. The CDR3 is 11 residues long. Germline loops: CDR1 SNHLY, CDR2 FYNNEI. CDR3 in DNA: TGTGCCAGCAGTGAGGGACAGCCTTGTATCTTC. Protein: CASSEGQPCIF.

This clone was observed a handful of times. The V and J genes are TRBV18 and TRBJ2-7; 7 bases are shared with TRBD1. CDR3 length equals 14 residues. The V segment lost 3 bases and the J segment 5 bases; nucleotides outside the gene matches: 7. Germline CDR1 reads KGHSH; CDR2 reads LQKENI. CDR3 nucleotides: TGTGCCAGCTCACCTGGACAGGAACTTAACGAGCAGTACTTC. It yields the protein CASSPGQELNEQYF.